This T cell receptor (beta chain) was documented in a study of T cells expressing NK-cell markers. TCRdb re-analyzed the 5' RACE reads; it lists each CDR3 protein once, without DNA. The sample features 140,000 or so distinct CDR3 sequences, with 12% in its top ten. The CDR3 is made up of 17 amino acids. The chain uses TRBV12-3 or TRBV12-4 and TRBJ2-6. This sequence was found in a young man in good health. Sequenced sample: blood T cells: a sorted CD56 or NKG2C T cell subset, CD4+ or CD8+ T cells, or bulk PBMC T cells (not recorded which). The CDR3 sequence: CASSPTLLASGANVLTF.